The sequence of this TCR beta chain was determined in a study of shared clonotypes between healthy human individuals. Notes on the study in general: As a rule, naive subsets had a larger estimated richness than memory subsets. Generation probabilities of non-shared clonotypes were lower (relative to those shared by all four donors).

The method was immunoSEQ multiplex PCR; TCRdb's version includes in-frame clones alone and lacks a portion of them. The profile shows about 2.1 million clones, over 85% of them singletons. With respect to this clone: Its antigen is undetermined.

Naive CD8 cells lacked CD45RO, underwent positive selection for CCR7 and left out terminally differentiated effector memory CD45RA+ cells. The sequence was obtained from a man aged 18-30 years in good health. Some clones in this sample may be carry-over from other donors' samples. Sequencing input: naive CD8+ T cells from PBMCs.

CDR3 in DNA: TGTGCCAGCAGCCCCCCGACTAGTCCGCCTTGGTACTTC. This codes for CASSPPTSPPWYF. This sequence joins TRBV7-9 and TRBJ2-4, with a tentative D call TRBD2 (6 bases). The V gene's germline CDR1 is SEHNR and CDR2 FQNEAQ (reference sequence). The CDR3 is 13 residues long. The V and J ends lost 5 bases and 15 bases respectively, with 20 bases between them.